This is a list of T cell receptor beta chains from one sample in a study of shared clonotypes between healthy human individuals. Method: immunoSEQ multiplex PCR; TCRdb's copy keeps in-frame clones and lacks some. This table holds about 2,100,000 clones, about 93% found once. Sample: naive CD8+ T cells from PBMCs. The receptors derive from a man aged 18-30 years in good health. Some clones in this sample may be carry-over from other donors' samples. The CDR3 runs from the conserved cysteine through the conserved F or W. D genes are given only for firm matches. Part of the rows lack a size; the others show once, few, many or a class for expanded clones.

abundance	d_gene	v_gene	j_gene	CDR3nt	CDR3aa
.	.	TRBV6-5	TRBJ2-3	TGTGCCAGCAGTTACGGAATCGAGCGGCCTACGCAGTATTTT	CASSYGIERPTQYF
.	.	TRBV9	TRBJ2-7	TGTGCCAGCAGCGAGGACGCCGGAGGCTACGAGCAGTACTTC	CASSEDAGGYEQYF
.	TRBD2	TRBV11-2	TRBJ2-1	TGTGCCAGCAGCTTGGAACCGGGACTAGCGTGGGGGGGCGGTGAGCAGTTCTTC	CASSLEPGLAWGGGEQFF
.	.	TRBV11-1	TRBJ2-7	TGTGCCAGCAGCCCCCTCGCAGGGTCGAGTTTCTACGAGCAGTACTTC	CASSPLAGSSFYEQYF
.	.	TRBV28	TRBJ1-1	TGTGCCAGCAGTTACCTGACAGGAGCTAACACTGAAGCTTTCTTT	CASSYLTGANTEAFF
.	.	TRBV5-6	TRBJ2-1	TGTGCCAGCAGCTCGACAGTAGATGAGCAGTTCTTC	CASSSTVDEQFF
.	.	TRBV7-6	TRBJ2-5	TGTGCCAGCAGCCCAGGGCTTTGGGAGACCCAGTACTTC	CASSPGLWETQYF
few	.	TRBV7-3	TRBJ1-5	TGTGCCAGCAGCTTAGGTCCGAATCAGCCCCAGCATTTT	CASSLGPNQPQHF
.	.	TRBV5-6	TRBJ1-2	TGTGCCAGCAGCTTGGGCGGAGGGGCAAGCCGCTACACCTTC	CASSLGGGASRYTF
.	TRBD1	TRBV7-9	TRBJ2-7	TGTGCCAGCAGCTCGATAGGGACAGGGGTCTACGAGCAGTACTTC	CASSSIGTGVYEQYF
.	.	TRBV11-2	TRBJ1-1	TGTGCCAGCAGACGGGACACCTCTGAAGCTTTCTTT	CASRRDTSEAFF
.	.	TRBV15	TRBJ1-1	TGTGCCACCAGCAGTACACGAGCGGACACTGAAGCTTTCTTT	CATSSTRADTEAFF
.	TRBD1	TRBV27	TRBJ2-1	TGTGCCAGCAGCGGGACAGGGAACAATGAGCAGTTCTTC	CASSGTGNNEQFF
once	.	TRBV7-2	TRBJ1-3	TGTGCCAGCAGCAATAGCCACTCTGGAAACACCATATATTTT	CASSNSHSGNTIYF
.	.	TRBV2	TRBJ2-4	TGTGCCAGCGGAGGGGACAGTCAGATAGCCAAAAACATTCAGTACTTC	CASGGDSQIAKNIQYF
.	TRBD2	TRBV4-2	TRBJ2-3	TGTGCCAGCAGCCAAGTTTCTAGCGGGAGCACAGATACGCAGTATTTT	CASSQVSSGSTDTQYF
.	TRBD2	TRBV10-3	TRBJ2-7	TGTGCCATCAGTGAGCCCGCCAGGGGACTAGCGGGAGGGCCGCAAGCCTACGAGCAGTACTTC	CAISEPARGLAGGPQAYEQYF
.	TRBD1	TRBV2	TRBJ2-7	TGTGCCAGCAGAAGCCGGGACAGGGGTTTCGGCGAGCAGTACTTC	CASRSRDRGFGEQYF
.	TRBD1	TRBV4-2	TRBJ1-6	TGTGCCAGCAGCCAAGCGACAGGGGAGAATTCACCCCTCCACTTT	CASSQATGENSPLHF
.	.	TRBV9	TRBJ1-2	TGTGCCAGCAGCACCTTCCAGGGGCCTAACTATGGCTACACCTTC	CASSTFQGPNYGYTF
.	TRBD1	TRBV13	TRBJ2-3	TGTGCCAGCAGCTTCAGGGACAGAGCACCTGGCACAGATACGCAGTATTTT	CASSFRDRAPGTDTQYF
.	.	TRBV7-8	TRBJ2-1	TGTGCCAGCAGCCCCGAGGGGGAGCAGTTCTTC	CASSPEGEQFF
.	TRBD2	TRBV29-1	TRBJ2-1	TGCAGCGTTGAAGGACCGCTAGCGGGAGGTTACAATGAGCAGTTCTTC	CSVEGPLAGGYNEQFF
.	.	TRBV4-1	TRBJ2-7	TGCGCCAGCAGCCTCCGGGAGTCCTACGAGCAGTACTTC	CASSLRESYEQYF
.	.	TRBV27	TRBJ1-4	TGTGCCAGCAGTTCCTCCCTGTCTGAAAAACTGTTTTTT	CASSSSLSEKLFF
.	.	TRBV21-1	TRBJ2-7	TGTGCCAGCAGCAGAAATAGGATGCCCGTTGCATACGAGCAGTACTTC	CASSRNRMPVAYEQYF
.	TRBD2	TRBV11-2	TRBJ2-3	TGTGCCAGCAGCCAAACTAGGGAGGGGACAGATACGCAGTATTTT	CASSQTREGTDTQYF
.	.	TRBV9	TRBJ2-5	TGTGCCAGCAGCGAGACCCCGGAAGAGACCCAGTACTTC	CASSETPEETQYF
.	.	TRBV28	TRBJ1-4	TGTGCCAGCACCTACCGGGGTACAACTAATGAAAAACTGTTTTTT	CASTYRGTTNEKLFF
.	.	TRBV6-1	TRBJ2-7	TGTGCCAGCAGTGGCAGGACACGCCACTCCTACGAGCAGTACTTC	CASSGRTRHSYEQYF
.	.	TRBV27	TRBJ1-2	TGTGCCAGCAGGTCAGGAGTCTATGGCTACACCTTC	CASRSGVYGYTF